The source of this T cell receptor beta chain is a study of identical twins listed by TCRdb under 2016. Some background on the complete study: To test whether fetal clonotypes persist, this study deep-sequenced TCR alpha and beta repertoires from monozygotic twins, from unrelated adults of various ages, and from cord blood. To rule out contamination, the twin experiments were replicated at different times with different library preparation protocols.

Only healthy Caucasian donors were included. Three pairs of female monozygotic twins, all aged roughly 18 to 29 years, were included in the twin cohort. Positive isolation kits from Invitrogen were used to isolate the CD4+ and CD8+ T cell populations. Summary of the overall study and its limitations: A weaker excess of twin sharing was found in beta out-of-frame sequences because the signal-to-noise ratio was lowered by fewer shared sequences. Because the same donors could not be followed over many years, the conclusions depended on cross-sectional statistical analysis. Zero-insertion analyses could be partly confounded by invariant T cells such as MAIT and iNKT, although diverse VJ usage argued against such confounding for most clonotypes. Compared with coincidental sharing between unrelated individuals, an excess of low generation-probability sequences was observed among out-of-frame TCR alpha sequences shared between twins. Abundant cord blood beta clonotypes had fewer insertions, young adult naive repertoires showed a similar but weaker trend, and memory repertoires showed no such trend. Out-of-frame TCR alpha sharing in monozygotic twins was systematically underestimated by recombination models, whereas sharing between unrelated individuals was in agreement with the recombination models.

V ends up 0 bases short and J 9 bases short, with an unmatched junction base count of 7. The CDR3 starts with the cysteine, ends with the phenylalanine, and has 15 residues. Only the CDR3 part of the read is kept: 45 bases, read in frame from the first base. CDR1 SGDLS and CDR2 YYNGEE were looked up in the germline V gene. The protocol used for the library was 5' RACE. For sequencing, an Illumina HiSeq 2000 was employed. Template switching added a universal primer binding site, and the final cDNA carried a unique molecular identifier that allowed TCR cDNA molecules to be counted accurately. First-strand cDNA for TCR alpha and beta chains was synthesized from specific primers in the conserved constant-segment region. To control for contamination, every cDNA library was double barcoded, receiving both a SMART-Mk sample barcode and Illumina barcodes. TruSeq adapter sequences, together with Illumina sample barcodes, were added in two successive PCR steps. Sequencing of the TCR alpha and beta cDNA libraries was done on the Illumina HiSeq platform using custom primers. The paper's processing steps were these. Unique molecular identifiers were extracted from raw reads with MiGEC, and CDR3 positions were determined with MiXCR. For each individual, recombination models were inferred using an EM algorithm with the repgenHMM and IGoR tools. Shared clonotype analysis was performed with the tcR package in R, normalizing sharing by the product of cloneset sizes. Out-of-frame nonproductive sequences were analyzed to study raw recombination free of thymic and clonal selection effects. TCRdb redid the processing of the public reads, applying fastp at Q25 and MiXCR, and retained in-frame beta chains. Under each unique CDR3 protein, matching rows form one entry showing the most common genes and DNA. The V and J calls come from TCRdb's annotation, not from the publication. The sample table contains 400,000 to 550,000 distinct CDR3 sequences; only one count was recorded for 22% of them. The ten largest clones take up 0.91% of the sample.

Remarks on this clonotype: What antigen it recognizes has not been identified. One base away there is no much larger clone; base qualities are not given.

These data also formed part of another study, on T cells expressing NK-cell markers. As the second publication notes: TCR beta-chain repertoires were profiled in sorted CD3+CD56+NKG2C+, CD3+CD56+NKG2C- and CD3+CD56-NKG2C+ T-cell subsets from eight donors. Among the eight sequenced donors, seven were HCMV-seropositive and one was HCMV-seronegative. To restrict sorting to alphabetaTCR-expressing T cells, an anti-gammadeltaTCR antibody was added in several experiments. In roughly six donors, the dominant CD3+CD56+NKG2C+ clonotypes ranked among the top 10 CD8+ clonotypes, making up about 1.0-7.5% of CD8+ T cells. Those dominant clonotypes were again the most abundant among CD3+CD56-NKG2C+ cells in four donors, at roughly 25-65%. Whether the expanded NKG2C-expressing T cell clones were specific for HCMV antigens was left unclear. Randomly selected healthy volunteers, three men and five women, were used as the eight sequenced donors. To determine HCMV serostatus, a commercial ELISA kit was used to detect HCMV-specific IgG in serum. Reads were demultiplexed and grouped by UMI with MIGEC, and clonotypes were assembled and quantified with MiTCR. To exclude erroneous sequences, any TCR cDNA sequence not supported by at least two reads was discarded. The tcR package was used for downstream repertoire analysis, with clonotypes matched between fractions based on CDR3 nucleotide sequence plus V segment. VDJmatch was used to annotate antigen specificity against VDJdb, with one amino acid substitution in CDR3 allowed.

The chain uses TRBV9 and TRBJ2-1; 9 bases in the middle match TRBD2. Sequencing was done on a sample of CD4+ T cells sorted from blood. The sequence came from a woman aged 18-30 years in good health. This receptor carries the CDR3 CASSVAAGGPFEQFF. The bases read TGTGCCAGCAGCGTAGCGGCGGGAGGGCCGTTTGAGCAGTTCTTC.